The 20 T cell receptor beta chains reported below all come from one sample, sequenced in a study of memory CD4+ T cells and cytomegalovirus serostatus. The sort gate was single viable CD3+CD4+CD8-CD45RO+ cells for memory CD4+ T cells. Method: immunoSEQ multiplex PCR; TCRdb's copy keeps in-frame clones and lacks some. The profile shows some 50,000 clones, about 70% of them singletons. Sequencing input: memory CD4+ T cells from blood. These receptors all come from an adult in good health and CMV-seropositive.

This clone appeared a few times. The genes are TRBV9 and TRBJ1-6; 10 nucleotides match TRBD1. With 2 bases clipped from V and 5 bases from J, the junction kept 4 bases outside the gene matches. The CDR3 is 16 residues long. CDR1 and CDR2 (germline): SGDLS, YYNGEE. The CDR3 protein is CASSVDGTGDNSPLHF. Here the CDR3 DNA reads TGTGCCAGCAGCGTGGACGGGACAGGGGATAATTCACCCCTCCACTTT.

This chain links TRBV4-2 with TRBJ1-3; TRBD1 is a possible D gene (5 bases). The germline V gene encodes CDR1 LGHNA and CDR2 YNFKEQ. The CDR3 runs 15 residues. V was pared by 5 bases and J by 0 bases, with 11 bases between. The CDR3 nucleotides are TGTGCCAGCAGCTTGCCAGGGAGCTCTGGAAACACCATATATTTT. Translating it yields CASSLPGSSGNTIYF.

For the CDR3, the DNA is TGCGCCAGCAGCAAGACAGCGTCACCGGGGCAGCCCCAGCATTTT. This codes for CASSKTASPGQPQHF. V usage is TRBV5-1 and J usage is TRBJ1-5; D might be TRBD1 (5 bases). The ends were cut back, 4 bases at V and 7 bases at J, with 18 bases in the middle. The CDR3 loop spans 15 amino acids. The germline gives CDR1 SGHRS, CDR2 YFSETQ.

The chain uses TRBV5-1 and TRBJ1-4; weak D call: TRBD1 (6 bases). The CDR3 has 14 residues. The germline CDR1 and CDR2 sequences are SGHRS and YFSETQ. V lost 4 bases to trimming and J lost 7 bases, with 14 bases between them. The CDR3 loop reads CASSPTGNSEKLFF. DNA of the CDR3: TGCGCCAGCAGCCCCACAGGGAATAGTGAAAAACTGTTTTTT.

The CDR3: CASSISHREAYEQYF. The DNA for the CDR3 is TGTGCCAGTAGTATATCCCACCGAGAGGCCTACGAGCAGTACTTC. The chain links TRBV19 to TRBJ2-7; D is undetermined. The CDR3 contains 15 residues. V lost 2 bases and J lost 2, with 13 bases in between. Germline V gene sequence: CDR1 LNHDA, CDR2 SQIVND (reference sequence). The variable domain in full, with the rest retrieved from reference TRBV19 and TRBJ2-7, is DGGITQSPKYLFRKEGQNVTLSCEQNLNHDAMYWYRQDPGQGLRLIYYSQIVNDFQKGDIAEGYSVSREKKESFPLTVTSAQKNPTAFYLCASSISHREAYEQYFGPGTRLTVT.

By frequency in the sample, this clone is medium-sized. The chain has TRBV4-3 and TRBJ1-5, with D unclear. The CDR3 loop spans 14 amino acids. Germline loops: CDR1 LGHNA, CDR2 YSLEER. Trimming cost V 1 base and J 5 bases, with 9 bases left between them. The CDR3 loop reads CASSQGYSDQPQHF. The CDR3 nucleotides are TGCGCCAGCAGCCAAGGTTACTCCGATCAGCCCCAGCATTTT.

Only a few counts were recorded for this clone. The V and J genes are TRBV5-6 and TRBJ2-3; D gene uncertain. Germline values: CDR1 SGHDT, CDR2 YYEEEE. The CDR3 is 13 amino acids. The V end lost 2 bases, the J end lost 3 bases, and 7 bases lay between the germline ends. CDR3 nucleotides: TGTGCCAGCAGCTTAGACCTAACAGATACGCAGTATTTT. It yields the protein CASSLDLTDTQYF.

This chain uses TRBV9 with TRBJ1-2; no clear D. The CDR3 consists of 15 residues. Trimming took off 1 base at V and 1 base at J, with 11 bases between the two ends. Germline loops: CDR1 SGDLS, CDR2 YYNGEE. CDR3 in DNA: TGTGCCAGCAGCGTATTGCCAGGTAGTAACTATGGCTACACCTTC. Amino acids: CASSVLPGSNYGYTF.

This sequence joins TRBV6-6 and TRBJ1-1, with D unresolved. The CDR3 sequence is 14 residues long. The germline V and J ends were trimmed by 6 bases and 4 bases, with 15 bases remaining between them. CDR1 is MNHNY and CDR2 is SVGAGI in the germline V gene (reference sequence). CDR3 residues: CASRGNYGGTEAFF. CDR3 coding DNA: TGTGCCAGCAGGGGGAACTATGGTGGCACTGAAGCTTTCTTT.

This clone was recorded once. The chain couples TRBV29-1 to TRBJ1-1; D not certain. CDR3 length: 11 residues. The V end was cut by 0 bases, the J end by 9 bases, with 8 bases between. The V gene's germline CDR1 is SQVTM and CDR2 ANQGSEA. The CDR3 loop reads CSVEDLQKAFF. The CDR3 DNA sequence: TGCAGCGTTGAAGATCTTCAGAAAGCTTTCTTT.

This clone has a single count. The CDR3 DNA sequence: TGTGCCAGCAGCGCCGACATCCCAAGCTACGAGCAGTACTTC. Protein product: CASSADIPSYEQYF. The gene calls are TRBV9 and TRBJ2-7; D is ambiguous. This CDR3 spans 14 amino acids. Germline V gives CDR1 SGDLS, CDR2 YYNGEE. V lost 3 bases to trimming and J lost 3 bases, with 13 bases between them.

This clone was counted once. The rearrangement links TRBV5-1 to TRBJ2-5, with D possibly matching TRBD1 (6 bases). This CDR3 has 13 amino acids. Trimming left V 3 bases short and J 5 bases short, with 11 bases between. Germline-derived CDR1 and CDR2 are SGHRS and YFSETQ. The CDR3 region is CASSSDRSETQYF. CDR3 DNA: TGCGCCAGCAGCTCGGACAGAAGTGAGACCCAGTACTTC. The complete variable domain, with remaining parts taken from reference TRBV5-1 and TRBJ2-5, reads KAGVTQTPRYLIKTRGQQVTLSCSPISGHRSVSWYQQTPGQGLQFLFEYFSETQRNKGNFPGRFSGRQFSNSRSEMNVSTLELGDSALYLCASSSDRSETQYFGPGTRLLVL.

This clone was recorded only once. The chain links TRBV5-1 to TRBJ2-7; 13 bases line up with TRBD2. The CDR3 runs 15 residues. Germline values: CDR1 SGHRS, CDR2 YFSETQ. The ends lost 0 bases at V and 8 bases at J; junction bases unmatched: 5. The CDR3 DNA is TGCGCCAGCAGCTTGGGTACTAGCGGGGGGGCCCAGCAGTACTTC. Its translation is CASSLGTSGGAQQYF.

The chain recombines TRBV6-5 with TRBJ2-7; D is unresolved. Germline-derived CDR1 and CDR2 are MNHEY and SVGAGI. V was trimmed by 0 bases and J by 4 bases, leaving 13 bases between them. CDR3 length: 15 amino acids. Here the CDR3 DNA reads TGTGCCAGCAGTTACTCTCCACCGGGCGTTTACGAGCAGTACTTC. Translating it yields CASSYSPPGVYEQYF.

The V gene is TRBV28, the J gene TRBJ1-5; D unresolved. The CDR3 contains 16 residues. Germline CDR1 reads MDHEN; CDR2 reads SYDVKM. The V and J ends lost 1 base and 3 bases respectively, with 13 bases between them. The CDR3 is CASSLLSWTINQPQHF. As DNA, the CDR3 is TGTGCCAGCAGTTTATTATCCTGGACGATCAATCAGCCCCAGCATTTT.

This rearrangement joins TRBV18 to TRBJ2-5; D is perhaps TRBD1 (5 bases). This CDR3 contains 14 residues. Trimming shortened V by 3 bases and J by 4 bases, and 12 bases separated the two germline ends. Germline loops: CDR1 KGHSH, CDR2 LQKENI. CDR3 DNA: TGTGCCAGCTCACCCAGCCTAGACAGAGAGACCCAGTACTTC. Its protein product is CASSPSLDRETQYF.

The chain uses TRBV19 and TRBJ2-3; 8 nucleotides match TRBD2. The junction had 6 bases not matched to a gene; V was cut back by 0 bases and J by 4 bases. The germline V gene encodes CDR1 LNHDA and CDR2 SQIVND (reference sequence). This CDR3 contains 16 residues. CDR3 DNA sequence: TGTGCCAGTAGTATAGAGGACGGGGGGGCCCCAGATACGCAGTATTTT. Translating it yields CASSIEDGGAPDTQYF.

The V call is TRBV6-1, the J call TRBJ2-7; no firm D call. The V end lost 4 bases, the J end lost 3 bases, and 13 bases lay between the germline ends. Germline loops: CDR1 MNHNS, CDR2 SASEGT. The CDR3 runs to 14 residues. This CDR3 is CASSGTDGDYEQYF. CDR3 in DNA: TGTGCCAGCAGTGGGACGGACGGCGACTACGAGCAGTACTTC.

The CDR3 loop reads CASSTSGTPVGTQYF. Here the CDR3 DNA reads TGTGCCAGTAGTACATCCGGGACCCCTGTTGGAACCCAGTACTTC. This chain uses TRBV19 with TRBJ2-5; D is perhaps TRBD1 or TRBD2 (5 bases each). The CDR3 sequence is 15 residues long. Germline lookup yields CDR1 LNHDA and CDR2 SQIVND (reference sequence). The germline V and J ends were trimmed by 4 bases and 8 bases, with 20 bases remaining between them. Looking up the rest from reference TRBV19 and TRBJ2-5 gives the full variable domain: DGGITQSPKYLFRKEGQNVTLSCEQNLNHDAMYWYRQDPGQGLRLIYYSQIVNDFQKGDIAEGYSVSREKKESFPLTVTSAQKNPTAFYLCASSTSGTPVGTQYFGPGTRLLVL.

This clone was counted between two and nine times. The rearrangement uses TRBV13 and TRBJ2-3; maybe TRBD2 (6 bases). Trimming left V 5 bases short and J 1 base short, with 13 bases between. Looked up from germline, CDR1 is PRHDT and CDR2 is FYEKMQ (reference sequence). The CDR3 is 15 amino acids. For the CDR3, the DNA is TGTGCCAGCAGCACCTGGGACTCGCGCACAGATACGCAGTATTTT. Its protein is CASSTWDSRTDTQYF. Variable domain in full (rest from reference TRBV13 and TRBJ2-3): AAGVIQSPRHLIKEKRETATLKCYPIPRHDTVYWYQQGPGQDPQFLISFYEKMQSDKGSIPDRFSAQQFSDYHSELNMSSLELGDSALYFCASSTWDSRTDTQYFGPGTRLTVL.